The 27 T cell receptor beta chains listed next were all sequenced from one sample in a study of persistence of HIV-infected CD4 T cells. These receptors' targets are unknown. The stimulus was lysate of CMV-infected fibroblasts, 9 to 10 ug/mL. Sorting selected CD4+ T cells upregulating both CD40 ligand and CD69. The immunoSEQ assay was version 4, run in survey mode. Clones were sequenced by immunoSEQ multiplex PCR, and TCRdb holds only the in-frame ones, with some missing. Of roughly 17,000 clones listed, 65% are singletons. This specimen consisted of CD4+ T cells sorted from PBMCs after approximately 19-hour stimulation, obtained from a patient who received antiretroviral therapy. Receptor source: an adult woman with HIV who was CMV-seropositive.

This chain connects TRBV5-5 to TRBJ1-5; D is undetermined. Germline V gene data show CDR1 as SGHKS and CDR2 as YYEKEE (reference sequence). V lost 4 bases and J 0 bases, leaving 11 bases between the germline ends. CDR3 size: 15 residues. CDR3 nucleotides: TGTGCCAGCAGCCTGGCCGATTCTAGCAATCAGCCCCAGCATTTT. Translated: CASSLADSSNQPQHF.

The rearrangement links TRBV7-2 to TRBJ1-1; D is unresolved. The CDR3 is 15 amino acids. Trimming took 1 base from V and 1 from J, leaving 10 bases between them. Germline values: CDR1 SGHTA, CDR2 FQGNSA. The DNA of the CDR3 is TGTGCCAGCAGCTTAGTCTCCGACTCGAACACTGAAGCTTTCTTT. Translating it yields CASSLVSDSNTEAFF.

This chain connects TRBV10-1 to TRBJ1-5; D uncertain. Trimming shortened V by 3 bases and J by 5 bases, and 8 bases separated the two germline ends. The CDR3 sequence is 13 residues long. Per the germline V gene, CDR1 is WNHNN and CDR2 is SYGVQD (reference sequence). CDR3 sequence: CASSEGRDQPQHF. For the CDR3, the DNA is TGCGCCAGCAGTGAAGGGCGAGATCAGCCCCAGCATTTT.

The chain joins TRBV27 to TRBJ2-3; D possibly corresponds to TRBD1 (6 bases). Trimming stripped 6 bases from V and 3 bases from J, with 10 bases between. The CDR3 spans 13 residues. The germline V gene has CDR1 MNHEY and CDR2 SMNVEV (reference sequence). DNA for the CDR3: TGTGCCAGCAGGCACCAGGGGACAGATACGCAGTATTTT. Amino acid sequence: CASRHQGTDTQYF.

The V gene is TRBV7-9, the J gene TRBJ2-3, with 7 bases fitting TRBD2. The CDR3 runs 14 residues. Germline CDR1 reads SEHNR; CDR2 reads FQNEAQ (reference sequence). Trimming at V came to 8 bases and at J to 0 bases, leaving 5 bases not matched to a gene. This chain's CDR3 is CASGREFSTDTQYF. CDR3 in DNA: TGTGCCAGCGGGCGGGAGTTTAGCACAGATACGCAGTATTTT.

The chain has TRBV5-4 and TRBJ2-5; D is uncertain. Trimming cost V 1 base and J 2 bases, with 6 bases left between them. The CDR3 length is 13 residues. The germline V gene encodes CDR1 SGHNT and CDR2 YYREEE (reference sequence). The CDR3 DNA reads as TGTGCCAGCAGCTTGAACCGACAAGAGACCCAGTACTTC. It specifies CASSLNRQETQYF.

V usage is TRBV7-8 and J usage is TRBJ2-2, with D perhaps TRBD2 (6 bases). Germline assignment: CDR1 SGHVS and CDR2 FQNEAQ. CDR3 size: 14 residues. The V gene lost 7 bases and the J gene lost 7 bases, with 16 bases spanning the gap. The CDR3 DNA follows: TGTGCCAGCATCCCGGGACCCGGGGGCGGGGAGCTGTTTTTT. Protein product: CASIPGPGGGELFF.

V gene TRBV19 combines with J gene TRBJ1-1; no clear D. The V and J ends lost 2 bases and 1 base respectively, with 5 bases between them. This CDR3 spans 13 amino acids. The germline V gene has CDR1 LNHDA and CDR2 SQIVND (reference sequence). For the CDR3, the DNA is TGTGCCAGTAGTATAAAAAGGAACACTGAAGCTTTCTTT. It encodes CASSIKRNTEAFF.

The rearrangement links TRBV5-1 to TRBJ1-6, with 8 bases that match TRBD1. J lost 5 bases, V lost 3 bases, and 7 bases had no gene match. The CDR3 runs 16 residues. From germline, CDR1 is SGHRS and CDR2 YFSETQ. The CDR3 bases are TGCGCCAGCAGCTGGGCCGGACAGGGCAATAATTCACCCCTCCACTTT. It is translated as CASSWAGQGNNSPLHF.

This rearrangement joins TRBV5-1 to TRBJ1-2, with D uncertain. V was trimmed by 7 bases and J by 4 bases, leaving 14 bases between them. This CDR3 has 13 amino acids. Germline V CDR1 and CDR2: SGHRS, YFSETQ. CDR3 region: CASARERGYGYTF. The CDR3 DNA sequence: TGCGCCAGCGCCAGAGAGCGGGGCTATGGCTACACCTTC.

This clone rates as medium-sized (0.01 to 0.1%). The chain recombines TRBV11-1 with TRBJ1-6, with no clear D. The CDR3 is 14 residues long. Looked up from germline, CDR1 is SGHAT and CDR2 is FQDESV (reference sequence). The V end was cut by 6 bases, the J end by 0 bases, with 6 bases between. CDR3: CASRQTSYNSPLHF. The CDR3, as DNA: TGTGCCAGCAGACAAACCTCCTATAATTCACCCCTCCACTTT.

As concerns this clone: Other DNA sequences of this sample code for an identical CDR3. DNA for the CDR3: TGTGCCAGCAGCTCGGAAAATGTACGCGGGGAGCTGTTTTTT. Protein product: CASSSENVRGELFF. The genes are TRBV5-4 and TRBJ2-2; D is uncertain. Germline CDR1 is SGHNT and CDR2 is YYREEE (reference sequence). The V end was cut by 3 bases, the J end by 7 bases, with 13 bases between. This CDR3 comprises 14 residues.

The chain recombines TRBV7-9 with TRBJ1-6; no clear D gene. The germline gives CDR1 SEHNR, CDR2 FQNEAQ (reference sequence). Trimming left V 3 bases short and J 6 bases short, with 6 bases between. The CDR3 contains 13 residues. As DNA, the CDR3 is TGTGCCAGCAGCTTGGAGACTAATTCACCCCTCCACTTT. Translation gives CASSLETNSPLHF. Based on the CDR3 plus reference TRBV7-9 and TRBJ1-6, the full variable domain is DTGVSQNPRHKITKRGQNVTFRCDPISEHNRLYWYRQTLGQGPEFLTYFQNEAQLEKSRLLSDRFSAERPKGSFSTLEIQRTEQGDSAMYLCASSLETNSPLHFGNGTRLTVT.

The chain has TRBV6-5 and TRBJ1-2; a possible D gene is TRBD1 (6 bases). V gave up 4 bases and J gave up 4 bases, with 16 bases separating them. The CDR3 runs to 15 residues. CDR1 MNHEY and CDR2 SVGAGI come from the germline V gene. CDR3 sequence (DNA): TGTGCCAGCAGTTCGTCAGGGGTTTCCCCCTATGGCTACACCTTC. Protein product: CASSSSGVSPYGYTF.

The chain couples TRBV3-1 (or the pseudogene TRBV3-2) to TRBJ1-3; D might be TRBD1 (5 bases). This CDR3 is built from 15 residues. Per the germline V gene, CDR1 is LGHDT and CDR2 is YNNKEL (reference sequence). V was cut by 2 bases and J by 2 bases, with 10 bases left in between. CDR3 protein: CASSQRGGAGNTIYF. The CDR3 bases are TGTGCCAGCAGCCAACGTGGGGGAGCTGGAAACACCATATATTTT.

In this sample, this clone turned up once. This chain uses TRBV6-2 or TRBV6-3 with TRBJ1-3; D uncertain. Germline-derived CDR1 and CDR2 are MNHEY and SVGEGT. There are 19 residues in the CDR3. The V and J ends lost 0 bases and 0 bases respectively, with 18 bases between them. CDR3 loop: CASSYSIFRTASSGNTIYF. In DNA, the CDR3 is TGTGCCAGCAGTTACTCGATATTTCGGACGGCAAGCTCTGGAAACACCATATATTTT.

V is TRBV2 and J is TRBJ2-3, with 12 positions matching TRBD2. Germline trimming cut 5 bases from V and 7 bases from J; bases unmatched to any gene: 7. The germline V gene encodes CDR1 SNHLY and CDR2 FYNNEI. There are 15 residues in the CDR3. The CDR3 reads CASSLLAGGRNTQYF. CDR3 bases: TGTGCCAGCAGTCTACTAGCGGGGGGCCGTAATACGCAGTATTTT.

This clone has a handful of counts. The J gene is TRBJ1-1, the V gene TRBV19, with D uncertain. The CDR3 consists of 13 residues. Germline CDR1 is LNHDA and CDR2 is SQIVND (reference sequence). V lost 3 bases and J lost 3, with 8 bases in between. The CDR3 loop is CASSMKAYTEAFF. Here the CDR3 DNA reads TGTGCCAGTAGTATGAAGGCGTACACTGAAGCTTTCTTT.

The chain couples TRBV5-8 to TRBJ1-5; D ambiguous. The CDR3 extends over 15 amino acids. Trimming pared 0 bases from V and 7 bases from J, leaving 14 bases between. Per the germline V gene, CDR1 is SGHTS and CDR2 is YDEGEE. CDR3 coding DNA: TGTGCCAGCAGCTTGGCGAGAGTTGGTGGCCAGCCCCAGCATTTT. Residues: CASSLARVGGQPQHF.

Sample share makes this clone medium-sized. This chain joins TRBV29-1 and TRBJ1-1; 10 bases fit TRBD1. CDR1 and CDR2 (germline): SQVTM, ANQGSEA. Losses at the gene ends were 6 bases for V and 6 bases for J; bases not matched to a gene: 7. The CDR3 sequence is 13 residues long. The CDR3 loop is CSVVTGGNAEAFF. DNA for the CDR3: TGCAGCGTCGTGACAGGGGGCAACGCTGAAGCTTTCTTT. Full variable domain (outside the CDR3, taken from reference TRBV29-1 and TRBJ1-1): SAVISQKPSRDICQRGTSLTIQCQVDSQVTMMFWYRQQPGQSLTLIATANQGSEATYESGFVIDKFPISRPNLTFSTLTVSNMSPEDSSIYLCSVVTGGNAEAFFGQGTRLTVV.

The V and J genes are TRBV10-1 and TRBJ2-6; 8 nucleotides agree with TRBD1. V gave up 3 bases and J gave up 4 bases; unmatched junction bases: 8. This CDR3 is 17 amino acids long. CDR1 and CDR2 from the germline V gene are WNHNN and SYGVQD (reference sequence). CDR3 loop: CASSDGGQGAGANVLTF. The CDR3 DNA reads as TGCGCCAGCAGTGATGGTGGACAGGGAGCCGGGGCCAACGTCCTGACTTTC.

This sequence joins TRBV19 and TRBJ1-2; D is undetermined. V was trimmed by 6 bases and J by 4 bases, leaving 6 bases between them. CDR3 size: 11 residues. Germline V gene sequence: CDR1 LNHDA, CDR2 SQIVND (reference sequence). This CDR3 is CASRKVYGYTF. CDR3 nucleotides: TGTGCCAGTAGGAAAGTCTATGGCTACACCTTC.

Remarks on this clone: The junction does not match germline at one end; this may be a read error. The rearrangement joins TRBV6-1 to TRBJ1-2; no clear D. The CDR3 has 13 residues. Germline V gene sequence: CDR1 MNHNS, CDR2 SASEGT. The CDR3 sequence is CASSEGPYYGYTF. The CDR3 DNA reads as TGTGCCAGCAGCGAAGGGCCATACTATGGCTACACCTTC.

The rearrangement links TRBV24-1 to TRBJ1-5; possible D gene TRBD1, 5 bases. The CDR3 runs 15 residues. The V gene lost 5 bases and the J gene lost 4 bases, with 14 bases spanning the gap. Germline-derived CDR1 and CDR2 are KGHDR and SFDVKD. CDR3 nucleotides: TGTGCCACCAGTGGCGGGGCAGGACGAAATCAGCCCCAGCATTTT. Translating gives CATSGGAGRNQPQHF.

This clone was observed a handful of times. CDR3 sequence: CASSLKGGQGNNEQFF. CDR3 nucleotides: TGTGCCAGCAGCTTAAAAGGTGGGCAGGGGAACAATGAGCAGTTCTTC. This chain uses TRBV7-3 with TRBJ2-1, with D possibly TRBD1 on 6 matching bases. V dropped 1 base and J dropped 5 bases, with 15 bases sitting between them. The CDR3 totals 16 residues. Germline V gene lookup returns CDR1 SGHTA and CDR2 FQGTGA.

This clone was seen only a few times. This chain connects TRBV5-1 to TRBJ2-7; 12 positions agree with TRBD2. This CDR3 comprises 15 residues. Germline-derived CDR1 and CDR2 are SGHRS and YFSETQ. Germline trimming cut 0 bases from V and 6 bases from J; bases unmatched to any gene: 4. In DNA form, the CDR3 reads TGCGCCAGCAGCTTGGTACTAGCGGGGGGTGGCGAGCAGTACTTC. Amino acids: CASSLVLAGGGEQYF.

This sequence joins TRBV24-1 and TRBJ2-1; maybe TRBD1 (6 bases). Germline V gene lookup returns CDR1 KGHDR and CDR2 SFDVKD. Trimming cost V 9 bases and J 7 bases, with 9 bases left between them. The CDR3 runs 11 residues. In DNA, the CDR3 is TGTGCCACCGCCAGGGGAAATGAGCAGTTCTTC. Amino acids: CATARGNEQFF.